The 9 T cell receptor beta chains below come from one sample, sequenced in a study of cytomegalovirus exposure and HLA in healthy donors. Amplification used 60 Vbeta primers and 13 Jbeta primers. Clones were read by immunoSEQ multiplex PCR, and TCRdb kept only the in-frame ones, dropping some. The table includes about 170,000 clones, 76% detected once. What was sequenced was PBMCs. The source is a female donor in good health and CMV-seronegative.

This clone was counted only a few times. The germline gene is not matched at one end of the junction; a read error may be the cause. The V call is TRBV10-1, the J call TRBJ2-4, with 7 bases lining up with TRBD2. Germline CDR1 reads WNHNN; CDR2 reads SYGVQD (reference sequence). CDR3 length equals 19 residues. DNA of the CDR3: TGCGCCAGCAGCGTCCAGCGGGACCCCAGGGTATTAGCCAAAAACAGTCAGTACTTC. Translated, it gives CASSVQRDPRVLAKNSQYF.

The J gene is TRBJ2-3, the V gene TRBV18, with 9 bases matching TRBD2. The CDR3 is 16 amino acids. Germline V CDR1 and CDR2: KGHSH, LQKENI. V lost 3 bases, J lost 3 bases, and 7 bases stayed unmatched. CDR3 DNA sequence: TGTGCCAGCTCACCCCAAGGGCTAGCGGGGACAGATACGCAGTATTTT. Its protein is CASSPQGLAGTDTQYF.

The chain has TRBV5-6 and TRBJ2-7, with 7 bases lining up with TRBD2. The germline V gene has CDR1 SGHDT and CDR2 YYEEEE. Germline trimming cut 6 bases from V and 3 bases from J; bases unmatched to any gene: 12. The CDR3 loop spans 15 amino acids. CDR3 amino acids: CASIRGPAGNYEQYF. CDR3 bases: TGTGCCAGCATCCGCGGGCCAGCGGGGAACTACGAGCAGTACTTC.

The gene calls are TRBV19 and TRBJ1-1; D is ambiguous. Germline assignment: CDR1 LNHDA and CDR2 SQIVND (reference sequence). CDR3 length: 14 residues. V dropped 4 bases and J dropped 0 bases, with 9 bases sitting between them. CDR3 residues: CASSNAAVNTEAFF. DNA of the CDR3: TGTGCCAGTAGTAATGCGGCGGTGAACACTGAAGCTTTCTTT.

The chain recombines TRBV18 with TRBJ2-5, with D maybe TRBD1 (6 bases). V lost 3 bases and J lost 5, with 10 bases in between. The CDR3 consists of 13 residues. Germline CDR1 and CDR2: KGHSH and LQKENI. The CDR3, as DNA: TGTGCCAGCTCACCCAGGGGTTCGGAGACCCAGTACTTC. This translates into CASSPRGSETQYF.

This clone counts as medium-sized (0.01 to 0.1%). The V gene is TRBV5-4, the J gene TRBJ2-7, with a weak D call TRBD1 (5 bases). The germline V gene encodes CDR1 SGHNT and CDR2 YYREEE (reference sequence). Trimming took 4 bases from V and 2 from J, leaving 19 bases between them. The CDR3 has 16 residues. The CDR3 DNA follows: TGTGCCAGCAGCCCGGACCCGAAACAGGCCGCCTACGAGCAGTACTTC. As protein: CASSPDPKQAAYEQYF.

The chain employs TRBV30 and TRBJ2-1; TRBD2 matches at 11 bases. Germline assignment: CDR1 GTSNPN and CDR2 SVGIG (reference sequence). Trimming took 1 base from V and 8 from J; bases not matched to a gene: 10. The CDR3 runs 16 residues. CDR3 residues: CAWSALTSGRYDEQFF. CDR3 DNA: TGTGCCTGGAGTGCTCTAACTAGCGGGAGATATGATGAGCAGTTCTTC.

The CDR3 DNA reads as TGTGCCAGTAGTGATCCTAGACAGTACACAGATACGCAGTATTTT. It specifies CASSDPRQYTDTQYF. This sequence joins TRBV19 and TRBJ2-3, with a possible D match to TRBD1 (5 bases). Germline-derived CDR1 and CDR2 are LNHDA and SQIVND (reference sequence). V shed 5 bases and J shed 2 bases, with 14 bases lying between them. The CDR3 is 15 amino acids.

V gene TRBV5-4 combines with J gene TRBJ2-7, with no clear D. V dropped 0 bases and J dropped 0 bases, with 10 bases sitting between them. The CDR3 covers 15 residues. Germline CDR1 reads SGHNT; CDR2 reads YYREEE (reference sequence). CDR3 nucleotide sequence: TGTGCCAGCAGCTTGGGGGCCGAAAGCTCCTACGAGCAGTACTTC. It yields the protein CASSLGAESSYEQYF.